The 13 T cell receptor beta chains given below trace back to one sample, sequenced in a study of blood T cell repertoires in COVID-19. Sequenced by immunoSEQ multiplex PCR; TCRdb stores in-frame clones only, minus some. Of a few hundred thousand clones listed, more than 75% were seen once; the top ten hold roughly 10%. Source material: peripheral blood. The receptors stem from a woman aged 25-40 years with COVID-19, enrolled during active disease.

The rearrangement links TRBV5-1 to TRBJ2-5; 13 nucleotides match TRBD2. This CDR3 region has 17 residues. The V gene end was trimmed by 3 bases and the J gene end by 6 bases; junction bases not matched to a gene: 11. Germline-derived CDR1 and CDR2 are SGHRS and YFSETQ. The CDR3 spells CASSSTGTSGIQKTQYF. Here the CDR3 DNA reads TGCGCCAGCAGCTCAACCGGGACTAGCGGGATTCAAAAGACCCAGTACTTC.

V and J are TRBV6-5 and TRBJ2-1, with D perhaps matching TRBD1 (5 bases). Trimming removed 6 bases at V and 2 bases at J, with 14 bases between. This CDR3 has 15 residues. The V gene's germline CDR1 is MNHEY and CDR2 SVGAGI. The chain's CDR3 is CASSHDRYPYNEQFF. Here the CDR3 DNA reads TGTGCCAGCAGCCACGACAGATATCCCTACAATGAGCAGTTCTTC.

The chain joins TRBV1 to TRBJ1-2; TRBD1, the D gene given by the table, was not confirmed from the DNA. TRBV1 is assigned pseudogene status. The CDR3 sequence is 19 residues long. CDR3 residues: CTSSTYPGQQPPSSSGYTF. CDR3 sequence (DNA): TGCACCAGCAGCACCTACCCGGGACAGCAACCCCCCTCAAGTTCAGGCTACACCTTC.

The chain joins TRBV10-3 to TRBJ2-7, with 9 nucleotides matching TRBD1. Looked up from germline, CDR1 is ENHRY and CDR2 is SYGVKD. V gave up 3 bases and J gave up 3 bases; unmatched junction bases: 3. The CDR3 is 14 amino acids. The CDR3 DNA reads TGTGCCATCAGTGAAGGGACAGGGTTCTACGAGCAGTACTTC. Protein product: CAISEGTGFYEQYF.

This clone was found once. V and J are TRBV29-1 and TRBJ1-2; D possibly corresponds to TRBD1 (5 bases). Germline CDR1 SQVTM, CDR2 ANQGSEA. CDR3 length: 13 amino acids. V was cut by 7 bases and J by 4 bases, with 16 bases left in between. CDR3 region: CSATWAGVYGYTF. The CDR3 DNA follows: TGCAGCGCCACCTGGGCGGGGGTCTATGGCTACACCTTC.

This clone was counted only a few times. The rearrangement links TRBV6-2 or TRBV6-3 to TRBJ1-1, with a weak D call TRBD1 (6 bases). V was shortened by 0 bases and J by 6 bases, with 8 bases between the two germline ends. The CDR3 is 13 amino acids. Germline V lookup: CDR1 MNHEY, CDR2 SVGEGT. This CDR3 is CASSYSQGSEAFF. Written as DNA, the CDR3 is TGTGCCAGCAGTTACTCTCAGGGGTCTGAAGCTTTCTTT.

The chain employs TRBV7-6 and TRBJ2-6; 7 bases are a match to TRBD1. Germline V gene lookup returns CDR1 SGHVS and CDR2 FNYEAQ. V lost 4 bases to trimming and J lost 0 bases; unmatched junction nucleotides: 3. The CDR3 has 16 amino acids. CDR3 loop: CASSYAGGSGANVLTF. The CDR3 nucleotides read TGTGCCAGCAGCTACGCAGGGGGCTCTGGGGCCAACGTCCTGACTTTC.

The chain recombines TRBV2 with TRBJ2-7; 7 nucleotides align to TRBD2. V was clipped by 6 bases and J by 2 bases; unmatched bases: 1. This CDR3 comprises 12 residues. CDR1 is SNHLY and CDR2 is FYNNEI in the germline V gene. In nucleotides, the CDR3 is TGTGCCAGCAGGCTAGCGGCCTACGAGCAGTACTTC. Its translation is CASRLAAYEQYF.

This clone is a singleton in its sample. This chain connects TRBV9 to TRBJ2-6, with D hard to call. Germline V gives CDR1 SGDLS, CDR2 YYNGEE. The CDR3 length is 16 residues. Trimming pared 2 bases from V and 4 bases from J, leaving 13 bases between. The CDR3 DNA reads as TGTGCCAGCAGCGTGCGACTCGATACAGGGGCCAACGTCCTGACTTTC. Amino acids: CASSVRLDTGANVLTF. Together with reference TRBV9 and TRBJ2-6, the CDR3 gives the full variable domain: DSGVTQTPKHLITATGQRVTLRCSPRSGDLSVYWYQQSLDQGLQFLIQYYNGEERAKGNILERFSAQQFPDLHSELNLSSLELGDSALYFCASSVRLDTGANVLTFGAGSRLTVL.

This sequence joins TRBV5-6 and TRBJ2-6, with D uncertain. Trimming pared 0 bases from V and 2 bases from J, leaving 6 bases between. In germline, CDR1 is SGHDT, CDR2 YYEEEE. This CDR3 comprises 15 residues. The DNA for the CDR3 is TGTGCCAGCAGCTTGGCAGACACTGGGGCCAACGTCCTGACTTTC. Amino acids: CASSLADTGANVLTF. Looking up the rest from reference TRBV5-6 and TRBJ2-6 gives the full variable domain: DAGVTQSPTHLIKTRGQQVTLRCSPKSGHDTVSWYQQALGQGPQFIFQYYEEEERQRGNFPDRFSGHQFPNYSSELNVNALLLGDSALYLCASSLADTGANVLTFGAGSRLTVL.

The J gene is TRBJ2-3, the V gene TRBV9, with 15 bases that match TRBD2. Germline lookup yields CDR1 SGDLS and CDR2 YYNGEE. V was pared by 4 bases and J by 3 bases, with 6 bases of the junction left unmatched. The length of the CDR3 is 17 residues. For the CDR3, the DNA is TGTGCCAGCAGCCCCGGGACTAGCGGGAGGAGGACAGATACGCAGTATTTT. Translating it yields CASSPGTSGRRTDTQYF.

This clone was observed once. The gene calls are TRBV7-9 and TRBJ2-1; 8 bases map to TRBD2. V shed 5 bases, J shed 4 bases, and the junction held 7 bases outside the gene matches. The CDR3 contains 15 residues. The germline gives CDR1 SEHNR, CDR2 FQNEAQ (reference sequence). The CDR3 loop is CASSPASGGYNEQFF. CDR3 nucleotide sequence: TGTGCCAGCAGCCCAGCCAGCGGGGGTTACAATGAGCAGTTCTTC.

The V call is TRBV6-5, the J call TRBJ1-2; D is uncertain. CDR3 length: 13 residues. V was trimmed by 0 bases and J by 7 bases, leaving 9 bases between them. Germline V gene data show CDR1 as MNHEY and CDR2 as SVGAGI. The CDR3 sequence: CASSYSRGTGYTF. For the CDR3, the DNA is TGTGCCAGCAGTTACTCGCGGGGAACTGGCTACACCTTC.